A single sample is the source of the 7 T cell receptor beta chains below, sequenced in a study of cytomegalovirus exposure and HLA in healthy donors. PCR was performed using 60 Vbeta and 13 Jbeta primers. Produced via immunoSEQ multiplex PCR; TCRdb's table is partial and in-frame only. The listing records some 75,000 clones. Sequenced material: PBMCs. All receptors derive from a female donor in good health and CMV-seropositive.

J is TRBJ2-3 and V is TRBV30, with TRBD1 as a possible D gene (7 bases). The CDR3 runs to 14 residues. V was shortened by 5 bases and J by 3 bases, with 15 bases between the two germline ends. The germline V gene encodes CDR1 GTSNPN and CDR2 SVGIG (reference sequence). CDR3 region: CAWGAGGRTDTQYF. The CDR3 DNA is TGTGCCTGGGGTGCAGGGGGGAGGACAGATACGCAGTATTTT. Based on the CDR3 plus reference TRBV30 and TRBJ2-3, the full variable domain is SQTIHQWPATLVQPVGSPLSLECTVEGTSNPNLYWYRQAAGRGLQLLFYSVGIGQISSEVPQNLSASRPQDRQFILSSKKLLLSDSGFYLCAWGAGGRTDTQYFGPGTRLTVL.

V usage is TRBV18 and J usage is TRBJ1-6, with a weak D call TRBD1 (5 bases). CDR3 length: 17 residues. From germline, CDR1 is KGHSH and CDR2 LQKENI. Trimming removed 1 base from V and 0 bases from J, with 10 bases in between. Here the CDR3 reads CASSPRGSLSYNSPLHF. The CDR3, as DNA: TGTGCCAGCTCACCACGGGGCAGTCTCTCCTATAATTCACCCCTCCACTTT.

V usage is TRBV6-5 and J usage is TRBJ1-2; D is unclear. The CDR3 covers 15 residues. Trimming cost V 0 bases and J 2 bases, with 10 bases left between them. CDR1 and CDR2 from the germline V gene are MNHEY and SVGAGI. DNA of the CDR3: TGTGCCAGCAGTTACTCGCGGGAACCAAACTATGGCTACACCTTC. It is translated as CASSYSREPNYGYTF.

The chain has TRBV27 and TRBJ2-3, with D perhaps TRBD1 (6 bases). Looked up from germline, CDR1 is MNHEY and CDR2 is SMNVEV (reference sequence). The germline V and J ends were trimmed by 5 bases and 2 bases, with 11 bases remaining between them. The CDR3 extends over 14 amino acids. CDR3 in amino acids: CASSRQVSTDTQYF. The CDR3 DNA reads as TGTGCCAGCAGTCGACAGGTCTCCACAGATACGCAGTATTTT.

This chain connects TRBV27 to TRBJ2-7; maybe TRBD1 (6 bases). The V and J ends lost 4 bases and 1 base respectively, with 14 bases between them. Germline assignment: CDR1 MNHEY and CDR2 SMNVEV (reference sequence). The CDR3 consists of 15 residues. CDR3 amino acids: CASSSAVGTSYEQYF. Written as DNA, the CDR3 is TGTGCCAGCAGTTCCGCGGTCGGGACATCCTACGAGCAGTACTTC.

The chain has TRBV9 and TRBJ1-3; TRBD1 matches 9 bases. V dropped 4 bases and J dropped 4; count of bases not matched to a gene: 6. This CDR3 has 15 amino acids. From germline, CDR1 is SGDLS and CDR2 YYNGEE. CDR3 DNA sequence: TGTGCCAGCAGCCCGGGGACAGGGACCGGAAACACCATATATTTT. This translates into CASSPGTGTGNTIYF.

As to this clone: One end of the junction is discordant with germline, which a read error may explain. Other DNA sequences within the sample encode an identical CDR3. The genes are TRBV30 and TRBJ1-2, with D perhaps TRBD1 (5 bases). This CDR3 region has 15 residues. CDR1 GTSNPN and CDR2 SVGIG come from the germline V gene (reference sequence). The CDR3 DNA reads TGCGCCTGGAGTGTTGGCGTCTTGGGCAGGGATGGCTACACCTTC. Its protein product is CAWSVGVLGRDGYTF.